This T cell receptor beta chain was recovered during a study of vaccination and CD4 T cells after COVID-19. Study-wide background: Stimulation used overlapping spike peptides from SARS-CoV-2, HCoV-NL63, HCoV-OC43 and HCoV-229E. The study, taken as a whole, reports: Relatively few convalescent patients were studied; early post-infection timepoints were not included. In convalescent patients, 304 of 307 vaccine-specific clones were mono-reactive for SARS-CoV-2 spike.

Germline-derived CDR1 and CDR2 are SNHLY and FYNNEI. The CDR3 is made up of 13 amino acids. V lost 4 bases to trimming and J lost 5 bases, with 11 bases between them. In the case of this clonotype: What it binds is unknown.

Treatment here: roughly 11-day PBMC culture with coronavirus spike peptide pools or control peptides (ViraFEST assay). Ahead of the COVID-19 pandemic (2011-2018), the CD4+ T cells of the unexposed donor were collected. Cultured CD4+ T cells had their DNA profiled by the Oncomine TCR Beta short-read assay. Genomic DNA was extracted from cultured CD4+ T cells. TCRdb reprocessed the PCR reads via MiXCR and lists one record per CDR3 protein. The repertoire has about 7,000 distinct CDR3 sequences, around 33% of them found once; the top ten carry over 25%. The chain has TRBV2 and TRBJ2-5; either TRBD1 or TRBD2 may supply D (6 bases each). The specimen was CD4+ T cells from blood, cultured in vitro. The clonotype comes from a human donor in good health. CDR3 residues: CASSGGLAETQYF. The CDR3 DNA sequence: TGTGCCAGCAGTGGGGGGCTAGCGGAGACCCAGTACTTC.